The T cell receptor (beta chain) under discussion was sequenced for a study of graft-versus-host responses after intestinal transplantation (dated by TCRdb to 2020 to 2022). For the wider study: Multivisceral, liver-intestinal, or isolated intestinal transplants were received by the recipients. Bulk TCR-beta CDR3 sequencing was used to track graft-versus-host and host-versus-graft alloreactive T cell clones in the graft, circulation and bone marrow after intestinal transplantation. A peak of at least 4% donor T cells among recipient peripheral blood mononuclear cells was the definition used for donor T cell macrochimerism. The cohort enrolled about two dozen intestinal transplant recipients, one of whom was a retransplant, and 3 patients without pretransplant specimens were excluded. Alloreactive clones were identified by sequencing pre-transplant mixed lymphocyte reaction products and comparing these products with unstimulated pre-transplant donor and recipient T cells. Samples from a few later patients were sequenced in-house on an Illumina MiSeq with MiXCR processing rather than by the commercial service. Every recipient was given anti-thymocyte globulin induction, then maintenance tacrolimus and steroids for roughly 3 years. Overall results and qualifications from the work: Peak levels of circulating GvH clones were associated with declines in HvG clones early after transplant. GvH clones turned up in recipient bone marrow, with some appearing earlier in ileal mucosa or blood, a pattern consistent with an intestinal mucosal origin. Conclusions were limited by the relatively low number and heterogeneity of intestinal transplant patients. High GvH to HvG T cell clonal ratios were observed in the allografts of patients with donor T cell macrochimerism.

The library was made by the immunoSEQ multiplex PCR assay. For most patients, high-throughput TCR-beta CDR3 sequencing of genomic DNA was performed by Adaptive Biotechnologies. The paper's processing steps were these. TCR sequencing data for over 15 patients were retrieved from Adaptive's ImmunoSEQ software; a few other patients were processed with MiXCR and VDJtools. Because the origin of CDR3 nucleotide sequences shared between donor and recipient could not be assigned, those sequences were removed. At least 2-fold expansion over unstimulated cells and a minimum CFSE-low frequency of 0.002% (template counts) or 0.001% (read counts) were required for clones to be classified as alloreactive. Clones detected in sequenced pre-transplant spleen, lymph node, or MLR CFSE-low populations of the donor or recipient were defined as mappable. Cumulative frequency of alloreactive clones was calculated as a percentage of all sequences weighted by copy number. Drawn from immuneACCESS, this table holds only the in-frame rearrangements with V and J called that TCRdb kept. Clones are partly lost; checked studies trace under half to an unresolved V gene and leave the rest unexplained. V, J and clone size were drawn from that table, and D and trimming were deduced from the DNA. The sample data list approximately 12,000 clones, and around 84% of these were observed just once. The top ten clonotypes cover about 8.6% of the sample.

Blood samples were collected up to 4 times in the first month after transplant and then at least monthly when available. Trimming removed 4 bases from V and 5 bases from J, leaving 12 bases between the germline ends. Inclusive of the bounding cysteine and phenylalanine, the CDR3 is 13 residues long. Only the CDR3 DNA stays, 39 bases, in frame from base 1. The germline V gene provides CDR1 MGHRA and CDR2 YSYEKL. A remark on this clone: What antigen it recognizes has not been identified. No base-level quality is on record; no much larger clone is a single base apart.

This material consisted of PBMCs, taken around 290 days after intestinal transplant. The clonotype originates from a human patient who received an intestinal transplant, so some T cells may come from the graft donor. The chain links TRBV4-1 with TRBJ2-7; the D region possibly corresponds to TRBD2 (5 bases align). The CDR3 in this case is CASSPLRGDEQYF. The nucleotide sequence is given as TGCGCCAGCAGCCCACTTCGGGGAGACGAGCAGTACTTC.